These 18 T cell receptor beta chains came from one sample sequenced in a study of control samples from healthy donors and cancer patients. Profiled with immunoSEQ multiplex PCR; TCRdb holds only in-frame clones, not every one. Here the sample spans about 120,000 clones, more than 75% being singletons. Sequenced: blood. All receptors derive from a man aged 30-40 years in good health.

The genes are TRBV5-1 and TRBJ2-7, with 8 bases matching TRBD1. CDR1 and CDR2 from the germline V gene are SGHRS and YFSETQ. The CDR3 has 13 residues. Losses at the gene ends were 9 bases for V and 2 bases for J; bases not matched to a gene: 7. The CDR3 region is CATRRDRTYEQYF. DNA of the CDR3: TGCGCCACGAGGCGGGACAGGACCTACGAGCAGTACTTC.

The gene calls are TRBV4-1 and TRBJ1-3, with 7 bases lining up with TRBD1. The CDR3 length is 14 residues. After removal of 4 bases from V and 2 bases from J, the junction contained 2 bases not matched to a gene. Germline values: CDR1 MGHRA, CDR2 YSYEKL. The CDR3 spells CASSLQGPGNTIYF. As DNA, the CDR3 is TGCGCCAGCAGCCTACAGGGGCCTGGAAACACCATATATTTT.

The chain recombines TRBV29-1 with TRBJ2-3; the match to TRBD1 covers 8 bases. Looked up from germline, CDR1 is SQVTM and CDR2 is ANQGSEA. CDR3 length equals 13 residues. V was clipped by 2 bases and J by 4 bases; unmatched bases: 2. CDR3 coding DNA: TGCAGCGTTGAAACAGGGGGGTCAGATACGCAGTATTTT. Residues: CSVETGGSDTQYF.

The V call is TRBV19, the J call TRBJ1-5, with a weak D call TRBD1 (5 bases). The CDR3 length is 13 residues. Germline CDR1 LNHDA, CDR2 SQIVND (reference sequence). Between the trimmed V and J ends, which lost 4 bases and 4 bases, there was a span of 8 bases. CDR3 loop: CASSNQGNQPQHF. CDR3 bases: TGTGCCAGTAGTAATCAGGGAAATCAGCCCCAGCATTTT.

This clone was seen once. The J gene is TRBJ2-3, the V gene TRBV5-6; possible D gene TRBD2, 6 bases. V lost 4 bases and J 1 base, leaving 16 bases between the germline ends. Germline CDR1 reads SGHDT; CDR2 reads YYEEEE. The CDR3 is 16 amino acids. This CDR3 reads CASSHSRQRGTDTQYF. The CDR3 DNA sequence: TGTGCCAGCAGCCATTCTCGCCAGCGGGGCACAGATACGCAGTATTTT.

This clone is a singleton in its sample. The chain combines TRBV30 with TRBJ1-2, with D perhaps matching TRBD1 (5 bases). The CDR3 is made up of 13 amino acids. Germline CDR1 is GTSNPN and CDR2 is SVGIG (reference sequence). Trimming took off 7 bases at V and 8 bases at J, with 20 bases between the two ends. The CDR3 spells CAYYGGRGRGYTF. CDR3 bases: TGTGCCTATTACGGGGGAAGAGGACGCGGCTACACCTTC. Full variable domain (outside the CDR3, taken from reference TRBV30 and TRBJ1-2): SQTIHQWPATLVQPVGSPLSLECTVEGTSNPNLYWYRQAAGRGLQLLFYSVGIGQISSEVPQNLSASRPQDRQFILSSKKLLLSDSGFYLCAYYGGRGRGYTFGSGTRLTVV.

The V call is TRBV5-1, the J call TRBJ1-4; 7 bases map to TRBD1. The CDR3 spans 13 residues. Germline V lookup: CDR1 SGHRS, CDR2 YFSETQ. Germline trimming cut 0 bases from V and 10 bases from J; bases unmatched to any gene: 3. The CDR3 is CASSLGGTAKLFF. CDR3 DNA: TGCGCCAGCAGCTTGGGGGGGACAGCAAAACTGTTTTTT. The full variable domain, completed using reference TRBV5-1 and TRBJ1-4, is KAGVTQTPRYLIKTRGQQVTLSCSPISGHRSVSWYQQTPGQGLQFLFEYFSETQRNKGNFPGRFSGRQFSNSRSEMNVSTLELGDSALYLCASSLGGTAKLFFGSGTQLSVL.

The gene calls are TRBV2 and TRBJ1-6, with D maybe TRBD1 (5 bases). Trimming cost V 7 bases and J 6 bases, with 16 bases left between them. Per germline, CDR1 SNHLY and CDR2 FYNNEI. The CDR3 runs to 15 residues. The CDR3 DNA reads TGTGCCAGCACTCCGCGGGCCGGGGGTAATTCACCCCTCCACTTT. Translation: CASTPRAGGNSPLHF.

DNA of the CDR3: TGTGCCAGCAGCCTCGGACAGGGGGCGTTTGAGCAGTTCTTC. Amino acids: CASSLGQGAFEQFF. V and J are TRBV11-2 and TRBJ2-1, with 11 bases fitting TRBD1. V shed 5 bases, J shed 9 bases, and the junction held 6 bases outside the gene matches. The length of the CDR3 is 14 residues. In germline, CDR1 is SGHAT, CDR2 FQNNGV.

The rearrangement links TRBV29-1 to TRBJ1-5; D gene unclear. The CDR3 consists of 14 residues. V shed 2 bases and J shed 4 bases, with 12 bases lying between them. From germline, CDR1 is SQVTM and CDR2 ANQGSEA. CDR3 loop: CSVEQTHRNQPQHF. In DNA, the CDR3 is TGCAGCGTTGAACAGACACATCGAAATCAGCCCCAGCATTTT.

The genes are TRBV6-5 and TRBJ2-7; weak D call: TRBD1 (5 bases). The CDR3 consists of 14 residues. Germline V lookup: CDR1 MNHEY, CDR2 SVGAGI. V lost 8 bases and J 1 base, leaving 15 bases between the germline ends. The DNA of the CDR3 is TGTGCCAGCGCCGCTGGGCAGGGATCCTACGAGCAGTACTTC. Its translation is CASAAGQGSYEQYF.

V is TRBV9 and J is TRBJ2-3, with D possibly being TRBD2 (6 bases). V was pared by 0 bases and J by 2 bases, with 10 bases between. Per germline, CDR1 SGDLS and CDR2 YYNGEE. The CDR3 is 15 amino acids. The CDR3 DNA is TGTGCCAGCAGCGTAGTGGGGGGACCCACAGATACGCAGTATTTT. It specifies CASSVVGGPTDTQYF.

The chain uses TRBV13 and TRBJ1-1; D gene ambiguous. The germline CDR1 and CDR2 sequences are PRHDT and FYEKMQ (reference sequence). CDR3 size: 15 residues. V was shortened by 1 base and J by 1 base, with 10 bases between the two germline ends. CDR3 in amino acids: CASSLDGYGNTEAFF. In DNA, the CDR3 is TGTGCCAGCAGCTTAGATGGCTATGGGAACACTGAAGCTTTCTTT.

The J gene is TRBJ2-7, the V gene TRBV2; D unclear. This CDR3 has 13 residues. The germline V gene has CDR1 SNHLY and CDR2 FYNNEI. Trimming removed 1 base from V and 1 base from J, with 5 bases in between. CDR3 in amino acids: CASSEGQSYEQYF. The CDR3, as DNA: TGTGCCAGCAGTGAAGGGCAATCCTACGAGCAGTACTTC.

Here the CDR3 DNA reads TGTGCCAGCAGTTCGGGACAGGGTCGGACTCAGCCCCAGCATTTT. It yields the protein CASSSGQGRTQPQHF. The chain carries TRBV28 and TRBJ1-5; 9 bases line up with TRBD1. The CDR3 extends over 15 amino acids. J gave up 6 bases and V 4 bases, and 7 bases lay outside the gene matches. Per the germline V gene, CDR1 is MDHEN and CDR2 is SYDVKM.

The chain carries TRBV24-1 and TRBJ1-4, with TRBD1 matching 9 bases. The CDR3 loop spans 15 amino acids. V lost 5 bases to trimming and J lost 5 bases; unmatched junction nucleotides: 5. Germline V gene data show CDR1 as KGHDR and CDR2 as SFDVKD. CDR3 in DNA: TGTGCCACCAGTGGTCCGACAGGGGGAAATGAAAAACTGTTTTTT. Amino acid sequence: CATSGPTGGNEKLFF.

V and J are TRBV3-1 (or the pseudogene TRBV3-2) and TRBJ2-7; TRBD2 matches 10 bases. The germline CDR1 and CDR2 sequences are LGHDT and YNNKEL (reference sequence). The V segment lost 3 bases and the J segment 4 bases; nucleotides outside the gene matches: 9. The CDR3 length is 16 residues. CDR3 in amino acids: CASSQSPSGGSYEQYF. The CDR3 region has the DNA TGTGCCAGCAGCCAGTCTCCTAGCGGGGGTTCTTACGAGCAGTACTTC.

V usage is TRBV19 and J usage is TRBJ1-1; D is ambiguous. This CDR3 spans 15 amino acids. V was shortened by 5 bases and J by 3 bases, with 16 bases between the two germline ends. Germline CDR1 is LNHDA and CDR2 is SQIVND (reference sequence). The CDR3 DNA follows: TGTGCCAGTAGTCTCCTGGTAACGGGAGACACTGAAGCTTTCTTT. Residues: CASSLLVTGDTEAFF.